A single T cell receptor beta chain is shown here with its context. Its antigen is unknown. Other DNA sequences in the sample encode the same CDR3. This sample was included in a study of beta chain features in type 1 diabetes. Study-level results: Relative to healthy donors, patients appeared to have naive, central memory and Treg TCRB repertoires that were more similar. Diminished insertions and augmented deletions at VDJ junctions characterized type 1 diabetes patients.

The study reverse transcribed the entire isolated RNA, so it sequenced expressed TCRB transcripts. Here immunoSEQ multiplex PCR was the method, and the copy in TCRdb shows in-frame clones only, minus some. The sample lists 350,000 to 450,000 clones; 11% to 15% were seen once. With 0 bases removed from V and 0 bases from J, the gap between germline ends came to 3 bases. The CDR3 has 14 amino acids. The germline gives CDR1 SEHNR, CDR2 FQNEAQ (reference sequence). The receptor comes from a man aged 30-40 years in good health. This chain connects TRBV7-9 to TRBJ2-4; no reliable D call. Sequencing was done on a sample of naive CD4+ T cells from blood. The DNA for the CDR3 is TGTGCCAGCAGCTTAGCCGAAGCCAAAAACATTCAGTACTTC. Its translation: CASSLAEAKNIQYF.